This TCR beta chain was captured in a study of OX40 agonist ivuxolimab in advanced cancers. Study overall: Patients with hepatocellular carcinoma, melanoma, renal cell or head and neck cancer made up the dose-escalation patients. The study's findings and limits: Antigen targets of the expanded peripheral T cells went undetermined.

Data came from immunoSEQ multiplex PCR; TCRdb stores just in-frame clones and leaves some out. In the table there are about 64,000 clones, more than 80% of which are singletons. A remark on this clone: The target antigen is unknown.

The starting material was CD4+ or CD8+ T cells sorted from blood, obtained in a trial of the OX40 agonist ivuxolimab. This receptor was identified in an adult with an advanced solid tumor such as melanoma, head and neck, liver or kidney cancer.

The CDR3 region is CASSMGRNSGANVLTF. The CDR3 DNA sequence: TGTGCCAGTAGTATGGGACGGAACTCTGGGGCCAACGTCCTGACTTTC. The chain couples TRBV19 to TRBJ2-6; the D gene could be TRBD1 or TRBD2 (5 bases each). Germline V CDR1 and CDR2: LNHDA, SQIVND (reference sequence). The CDR3 spans 16 residues. V was clipped by 3 bases and J by 0 bases, with 9 bases between them.